Listed below are T cell receptor beta chains from one sample, sequenced in a study of response to subunit inactivated influenza vaccine. TCRdb analysed the RT-PCR reads with MiXCR anew, one entry per CDR3 protein. The sample contains about 160,000 distinct CDR3 sequences, under 13% of which appear only once. This specimen consisted of non-naive T cells sorted from PBMCs, obtained more than 35 days after vaccination. The receptors here all came from a man aged 45-65 years who received an inactivated influenza vaccine. Each CDR3 is given with its conserved first and last residue. A D gene is named only where the DNA matches it firmly. Only some rows state a clone size, as once, few, many or a class for expanded clones.

CDR3: CASSPNRIYEQYF; DNA: TGTGCCAGCAGCCCGAACAGGATCTACGAGCAGTACTTC; V: TRBV3-1; size: .; D: .; J: TRBJ2-7
CDR3: CASSGTLHEQYF; DNA: TGTGCCAGCAGTGGGACTCTCCACGAGCAGTACTTC; V: TRBV6-2/TRBV6-3; size: many; D: .; J: TRBJ2-7
CDR3: CASSQAVEAGGTDTQYF; DNA: TGTGCCAGCAGCCAAGCCGTCGAGGCGGGAGGGACGGATACGCAGTATTTT; V: TRBV4-2; size: .; D: TRBD2; J: TRBJ2-3
CDR3: CASSLTAGPASYEQYF; DNA: TGTGCCAGCAGTTTGACAGCGGGCCCAGCGTCCTACGAGCAGTACTTC; V: TRBV6-2/TRBV6-3; size: .; D: .; J: TRBJ2-7
CDR3: CATSGGRTGATDTQYF; DNA: TGTGCCACCAGTGGTGGAAGGACGGGAGCCACAGATACGCAGTATTTT; V: TRBV24-1; size: many; D: .; J: TRBJ2-3
CDR3: CSAREPSGRNEQFF; DNA: TGCAGTGCTAGAGAGCCTAGCGGGAGAAATGAGCAGTTCTTC; V: TRBV20-1; size: many; D: TRBD2; J: TRBJ2-1
CDR3: CASSPVGTSPLKIEQYF; DNA: TGTGCCAGCAGCCCCGTCGGGACATCACCCCTAAAAATAGAGCAGTACTTC; V: TRBV28; size: .; D: .; J: TRBJ2-7
CDR3: CASSVDPGRPDTQYF; DNA: TGTGCCAGCAGCGTGGATCCGGGACGACCAGATACGCAGTATTTT; V: TRBV9; size: few; D: .; J: TRBJ2-3
CDR3: CASSQRADSYNEQFF; DNA: TGCGCCAGCAGCCAACGGGCAGATTCCTACAATGAGCAGTTCTTC; V: TRBV4-1; size: .; D: .; J: TRBJ2-1
CDR3: CASSLLGRARGLGYYEQYF; DNA: TGTGCCAGCAGTCTCCTGGGAAGGGCCCGGGGCTTAGGGTACTACGAGCAGTACTTC; V: TRBV28; size: few; D: .; J: TRBJ2-7
CDR3: CASSQEGRRNGYTF; DNA: TGTGCCAGCAGCCAGGAAGGACGGAGAAATGGCTACACCTTC; V: TRBV6-1; size: .; D: .; J: TRBJ1-2
CDR3: CASSLPSSGDTQYF; DNA: TGTGCCAGCAGCTTGCCCAGCTCGGGAGATACGCAGTATTTT; V: TRBV11-2; size: .; D: .; J: TRBJ2-3
CDR3: CASSPFGLAGGLQFF; DNA: TGTGCCAGCAGCCCTTTCGGACTAGCGGGAGGACTTCAGTTCTTC; V: TRBV7-9; size: few; D: TRBD2; J: TRBJ2-1
CDR3: CASSPGRIGEQFF; DNA: TGTGCCAGCTCACCAGGGCGCATCGGTGAGCAGTTCTTC; V: TRBV18; size: once; D: .; J: TRBJ2-1
CDR3: CASSSKTSGGLGTQYF; DNA: TGTGCCAGCAGCTCCAAGACTAGCGGGGGCCTTGGGACCCAGTACTTC; V: TRBV7-2; size: .; D: TRBD2; J: TRBJ2-5
CDR3: CASSYSKRTGGAGYQETQYF; DNA: TGTGCCAGCAGTTACTCGAAGAGGACAGGGGGCGCCGGGTACCAAGAGACCCAGTACTTC; V: TRBV6-2/TRBV6-3; size: few; D: TRBD1; J: TRBJ2-5
CDR3: CASSSSGLAGGGTGELFF; DNA: TGTGCCAGCAGCTCCTCGGGACTAGCGGGGGGGGGGACCGGGGAGCTGTTTTTT; V: TRBV11-2; size: .; D: TRBD2; J: TRBJ2-2
CDR3: CASSPGGATNEKLFF; DNA: TGTGCCAGCAGTCCGGGGGGGGCGACTAATGAAAAACTGTTTTTT; V: TRBV28; size: few; D: .; J: TRBJ1-4
CDR3: CASTILNTGELFF; DNA: TGTGCCAGCACTATTCTAAACACCGGGGAGCTGTTTTTT; V: TRBV12-3/TRBV12-4; size: .; D: .; J: TRBJ2-2
CDR3: CSVEKTDYNEQFF; DNA: TGCAGCGTTGAAAAGACAGATTACAATGAGCAGTTCTTC; V: TRBV29-1; size: once; D: .; J: TRBJ2-1
CDR3: CASSQDAGELFF; DNA: TGTGCCAGCAGCCAAGACGCCGGGGAGCTGTTTTTT; V: TRBV4-2; size: .; D: .; J: TRBJ2-2
CDR3: CASSMDRVDYEQYF; DNA: TGTGCCAGCAGCATGGACAGGGTAGACTACGAGCAGTACTTC; V: TRBV7-8; size: .; D: TRBD1; J: TRBJ2-7
CDR3: CASSTTGTGETDTQYF; DNA: TGTGCCAGCAGTACGACCGGGACAGGGGAAACAGATACGCAGTATTTT; V: TRBV5-6; size: .; D: TRBD1; J: TRBJ2-3
CDR3: CASLGTIEQFF; DNA: TGTGCCAGCCTGGGGACTATAGAGCAGTTCTTC; V: TRBV12-3/TRBV12-4; size: many; D: TRBD2; J: TRBJ2-1
CDR3: CASSARYTEAFF; DNA: TGTGCCAGCAGTGCGCGGTACACTGAAGCTTTCTTT; V: TRBV11-2; size: many; D: .; J: TRBJ1-1
CDR3: CSARVGNRNEQFF; DNA: TGCAGTGCTAGAGTAGGCAACCGCAATGAGCAGTTCTTC; V: TRBV20-1; size: few; D: .; J: TRBJ2-1
CDR3: CASSSRRDIRSTEAFF; DNA: TGTGCCAGCAGCTCGCGACGGGACATACGATCCACTGAAGCTTTCTTT; V: TRBV11-2; size: .; D: .; J: TRBJ1-1
CDR3: CASSLGPLTYGYTF; DNA: TGCGCCAGCAGCTTGGGTCCGCTGACTTATGGCTACACCTTC; V: TRBV5-1; size: few; D: .; J: TRBJ1-2
CDR3: CSALATALGTLEQFF; DNA: TGCAGTGCTCTAGCGACAGCTTTGGGTACTTTAGAGCAGTTCTTC; V: TRBV20-1; size: many; D: .; J: TRBJ2-1
CDR3: CASRPSGTDTQYF; DNA: TGTGCCAGCAGGCCCAGTGGGACAGATACGCAGTATTTT; V: TRBV25-1; size: many; D: .; J: TRBJ2-3
CDR3: CASGFAGLEQFF; DNA: TGTGCCAGTGGCTTTGCAGGCCTAGAGCAGTTCTTC; V: TRBV7-6; size: few; D: .; J: TRBJ2-1
CDR3: CASSQVLDTQYF; DNA: TGTGCCAGCAGCCAAGTACTAGATACGCAGTATTTT; V: TRBV3-1; size: .; D: .; J: TRBJ2-3
CDR3: CAISEPSTRYEQFF; DNA: TGTGCCATCAGTGAGCCTTCAACTAGGTATGAGCAGTTCTTC; V: TRBV10-3; size: many; D: .; J: TRBJ2-1
CDR3: CASSLVITGDGEQYF; DNA: TGTGCCAGCAGCTTAGTTATCACAGGGGATGGGGAGCAGTACTTC; V: TRBV7-9; size: .; D: TRBD1; J: TRBJ2-7
CDR3: CASSAGPSTDTQYF; DNA: TGTGCCAGCAGTGCAGGGCCTAGCACAGATACGCAGTATTTT; V: TRBV6-4; size: few; D: .; J: TRBJ2-3
CDR3: CASSDPGTGVETQYF; DNA: TGTGCCAGCAGTGACCCTGGGACAGGGGTAGAGACCCAGTACTTC; V: TRBV25-1; size: many; D: TRBD1; J: TRBJ2-5
CDR3: CASSLTGPYEQYF; DNA: TGTGCCAGCAGCTTGACGGGCCCCTACGAGCAGTACTTC; V: TRBV5-6; size: many; D: .; J: TRBJ2-7
CDR3: CASSLDRGGAADTQYF; DNA: TGTGCCAGCAGCTTAGATCGGGGCGGGGCGGCAGATACGCAGTATTTT; V: TRBV11-2; size: few; D: .; J: TRBJ2-3
CDR3: CASSQGVSGGREQYF; DNA: TGTGCCAGCAGCCAAGGGGTTAGCGGGGGGAGAGAGCAGTACTTC; V: TRBV4-2; size: .; D: TRBD2; J: TRBJ2-7
CDR3: CASSPSRGQSNTGELFF; DNA: TGTGCCAGCAGTCCCAGTCGTGGGCAATCGAACACCGGGGAGCTGTTTTTT; V: TRBV6-2/TRBV6-3; size: many; D: .; J: TRBJ2-2
CDR3: CASRPGSQTQYF; DNA: TGTGCCAGCAGACCCGGCTCGCAGACCCAGTACTTC; V: TRBV6-2/TRBV6-3; size: .; D: .; J: TRBJ2-5
CDR3: CATSREFAKYNEQFF; DNA: TGTGCCACCAGCAGAGAGTTCGCTAAATACAATGAGCAGTTCTTC; V: TRBV15; size: many; D: .; J: TRBJ2-1
CDR3: CASSLVQGYEQFF; DNA: TGTGCCAGCTCGCTCGTACAGGGCTATGAGCAGTTCTTC; V: TRBV28; size: few; D: .; J: TRBJ2-1
CDR3: CSARDYQGGADTQYF; DNA: TGCAGTGCTAGAGATTACCAGGGAGGGGCAGATACGCAGTATTTT; V: TRBV20-1; size: few; D: TRBD2; J: TRBJ2-3
CDR3: CASSRTGNLYQETQYF; DNA: TGTGCCAGCAGCCGGACAGGGAACCTGTACCAAGAGACCCAGTACTTC; V: TRBV5-6; size: few; D: TRBD1; J: TRBJ2-5
CDR3: CASSDRGSLREELFF; DNA: TGTGCCAGCAGTGATAGGGGGTCCCTGCGAGAAGAACTGTTTTTT; V: TRBV2; size: .; D: .; J: TRBJ1-4
CDR3: CASSLSSLKTQYF; DNA: TGTGCCAGCAGTTTATCCTCCCTGAAGACCCAGTACTTC; V: TRBV27; size: few; D: .; J: TRBJ2-5
CDR3: CASSLTGRDTQYF; DNA: TGTGCCAGCAGCTTAACAGGCAGGGATACGCAGTATTTT; V: TRBV7-2; size: many; D: .; J: TRBJ2-3
CDR3: CASREQGSSNEQFF; DNA: TGTGCCAGTAGAGAACAGGGGTCTTCCAATGAGCAGTTCTTC; V: TRBV19; size: few; D: TRBD1; J: TRBJ2-1
CDR3: CASSGGQPGDTEAFF; DNA: TGTGCCAGCAGCGGGGGACAACCGGGTGACACTGAAGCTTTCTTT; V: TRBV9; size: many; D: .; J: TRBJ1-1
CDR3: CASSAGQASSYEQYF; DNA: TGTGCCAGCAGCGCGGGACAGGCGAGCTCCTACGAGCAGTACTTC; V: TRBV9; size: .; D: TRBD1; J: TRBJ2-7
CDR3: CASSNLYEQYF; DNA: TGTGCCAGCAGTAACCTCTACGAGCAGTACTTC; V: TRBV2; size: few; D: .; J: TRBJ2-7
CDR3: CASSHWTSGGVYTDTQYF; DNA: TGCGCCAGCAGTCACTGGACTAGCGGGGGGGTATACACAGATACGCAGTATTTT; V: TRBV4-1; size: large; D: TRBD2; J: TRBJ2-3
CDR3: CASSFLSASGNTIYF; DNA: TGTGCCAGCAGTTTTCTTTCGGCCTCTGGAAACACCATATATTTT; V: TRBV28; size: few; D: .; J: TRBJ1-3
CDR3: CSVRQGVNSPLHF; DNA: TGCAGCGTCCGACAGGGGGTTAATTCACCCCTCCACTTT; V: TRBV29-1; size: once; D: TRBD1; J: TRBJ1-6
CDR3: CASSQGRDPQRSEQFF; DNA: TGCGCCAGCAGCCAGGGCCGGGACCCGCAGAGGTCTGAGCAGTTCTTC; V: TRBV4-1; size: .; D: .; J: TRBJ2-1